This is a list of T cell receptor beta chains from one sample in a study of T cell repertoires in cytomegalovirus infection. No antigen has been assigned to these receptors. TCRdb itself ran the reads through MiXCR, one entry per CDR3 protein. Altogether 300,000 to 400,000 distinct CDR3 sequences are present, just under 30% being singletons, with the ten largest covering 20%. The sequences come from cultured PBMCs, collected from culture after CMV antigen stimulation. The source is a human donor in good health (CMV status not recorded). Some clones in this sample may be carry-over from other donors' samples. Each CDR3 is given with its conserved first and last residue. A D gene is named only where the DNA matches it firmly. A clone size is listed for some rows: how often the clone was seen (once, few, many), or a class if it is expanded.

v_call: TRBV28
clone_size: NA
j_call: TRBJ1-2
d_call: NA
cdr3_aa: CASSLNGASHGYTF
cdr3_nt: TGTGCCAGCAGTTTGAACGGGGCGAGTCATGGCTACACCTTC

v_call: TRBV29-1
clone_size: few
j_call: TRBJ1-1
d_call: NA
cdr3_aa: CSVDGRNTEAFF
cdr3_nt: TGCAGCGTTGACGGCAGGAACACTGAAGCTTTCTTT

v_call: TRBV7-9
clone_size: many
j_call: TRBJ1-4
d_call: NA
cdr3_aa: CASSFRASDPATNEKLFF
cdr3_nt: TGTGCCAGCAGCTTTAGGGCATCAGATCCTGCAACTAATGAAAAACTGTTTTTT

v_call: TRBV6-5
clone_size: NA
j_call: TRBJ1-1
d_call: NA
cdr3_aa: CASLSFLRQGLSLNTEAFF
cdr3_nt: TGTGCCAGCCTATCGTTTCTCCGGCAGGGCCTCAGCTTGAACACTGAAGCTTTCTTT

v_call: TRBV7-8
clone_size: many
j_call: TRBJ2-6
d_call: NA
cdr3_aa: CASPPDGAPGANVLTF
cdr3_nt: TGTGCCAGCCCCCCAGACGGGGCGCCTGGGGCCAACGTCCTGACTTTC

v_call: TRBV7-6
clone_size: NA
j_call: TRBJ2-3
d_call: TRBD2
cdr3_aa: CASSTPGPSGSDTQYF
cdr3_nt: TGTGCCAGCAGCACGCCAGGGCCTAGCGGGAGTGATACGCAGTATTTT

v_call: TRBV5-1
clone_size: NA
j_call: TRBJ2-5
d_call: TRBD1
cdr3_aa: CASSSHRGRGETQYF
cdr3_nt: TGCGCCAGCAGCTCCCACAGGGGGCGCGGGGAGACCCAGTACTTC

v_call: TRBV5-6
clone_size: few
j_call: TRBJ2-5
d_call: TRBD2
cdr3_aa: CASSVTSGGAETQYF
cdr3_nt: TGTGCCAGCAGCGTTACTAGCGGGGGGGCCGAGACCCAGTACTTC

v_call: TRBV12-3/TRBV12-4
clone_size: NA
j_call: TRBJ1-5
d_call: NA
cdr3_aa: CASRMESGVNQPQHF
cdr3_nt: TGTGCCAGCAGGATGGAATCGGGGGTCAATCAGCCCCAGCATTTT

v_call: TRBV12-3/TRBV12-4
clone_size: NA
j_call: TRBJ2-2
d_call: NA
cdr3_aa: CASSWGPGPADTGELFF
cdr3_nt: TGTGCCAGCAGTTGGGGACCTGGCCCAGCCGACACCGGGGAGCTGTTTTTT

v_call: TRBV27
clone_size: NA
j_call: TRBJ2-7
d_call: TRBD1
cdr3_aa: CASSYRGQAYEQYF
cdr3_nt: TGTGCCAGCAGCTACAGGGGACAAGCCTACGAGCAGTACTTC

v_call: TRBV7-9
clone_size: NA
j_call: TRBJ1-5
d_call: NA
cdr3_aa: CASSLIRLGGVNQPQHF
cdr3_nt: TGTGCCAGCAGCTTGATTCGGCTGGGCGGTGTTAATCAGCCCCAGCATTTT

v_call: TRBV7-9
clone_size: many
j_call: TRBJ1-2
d_call: NA
cdr3_aa: CASSLTPGKSNYGYTF
cdr3_nt: TGTGCCAGCAGCTTAACCCCTGGCAAGTCTAACTATGGCTACACCTTC

v_call: TRBV20-1
clone_size: few
j_call: TRBJ2-3
d_call: NA
cdr3_aa: CSASPPGDTQYF
cdr3_nt: TGCAGTGCTAGCCCCCCGGGCGATACGCAGTATTTT

v_call: TRBV6-6
clone_size: NA
j_call: TRBJ2-7
d_call: TRBD2
cdr3_aa: CASSYRTSGSYEQYF
cdr3_nt: TGTGCCAGCAGTTATCGGACTAGCGGGAGCTACGAGCAGTACTTC

v_call: TRBV7-2
clone_size: few
j_call: TRBJ2-1
d_call: TRBD2
cdr3_aa: CASGPLAGGPYEQFF
cdr3_nt: TGTGCCAGCGGACCACTAGCGGGAGGCCCCTATGAGCAGTTCTTC

v_call: TRBV6-1
clone_size: NA
j_call: TRBJ1-2
d_call: NA
cdr3_aa: CASSESGEGGVLGYTF
cdr3_nt: TGTGCCAGCAGTGAATCAGGGGAGGGAGGTGTACTTGGCTACACCTTC

v_call: TRBV7-3
clone_size: NA
j_call: TRBJ1-2
d_call: TRBD1
cdr3_aa: CASSLDRGVNYGYTF
cdr3_nt: TGTGCCAGCAGCTTAGACAGGGGGGTTAACTATGGCTACACCTTC

v_call: TRBV12-3/TRBV12-4
clone_size: few
j_call: TRBJ1-3
d_call: NA
cdr3_aa: CASTLGGLGNTIYF
cdr3_nt: TGTGCCAGCACCCTCGGAGGGCTTGGAAACACCATATATTTT

v_call: TRBV29-1
clone_size: NA
j_call: TRBJ2-3
d_call: NA
cdr3_aa: CSVGGGDTDTQYF
cdr3_nt: TGCAGCGTTGGGGGCGGGGATACAGATACGCAGTATTTT

v_call: TRBV4-2
clone_size: NA
j_call: TRBJ2-3
d_call: NA
cdr3_aa: CASSSPEGGGPDTQYF
cdr3_nt: TGTGCCAGCAGCTCACCCGAAGGGGGGGGCCCAGATACGCAGTATTTT

v_call: TRBV13
clone_size: NA
j_call: TRBJ2-1
d_call: TRBD2
cdr3_aa: CASSLARASGRLEQFF
cdr3_nt: TGTGCCAGCAGCTTAGCCCGGGCTAGCGGGAGGCTTGAGCAGTTCTTC

v_call: TRBV28
clone_size: NA
j_call: TRBJ1-2
d_call: TRBD1
cdr3_aa: CASSTSRTGAPGYTF
cdr3_nt: TGTGCCAGCAGTACGTCCCGAACAGGGGCGCCTGGCTACACCTTC

v_call: TRBV19
clone_size: NA
j_call: TRBJ2-7
d_call: NA
cdr3_aa: CASSISTAISYEQYF
cdr3_nt: TGTGCCAGTAGTATATCTACTGCGATCTCCTACGAGCAGTACTTC

v_call: TRBV4-1
clone_size: NA
j_call: TRBJ2-7
d_call: TRBD1
cdr3_aa: CASSQDSPRTGGQVEQYF
cdr3_nt: TGCGCCAGCAGCCAAGATTCCCCTAGGACAGGGGGCCAAGTAGAGCAGTACTTC

v_call: TRBV7-2
clone_size: few
j_call: TRBJ1-2
d_call: TRBD1
cdr3_aa: CASRSGQGATIYGYTF
cdr3_nt: TGTGCCAGCAGATCGGGACAGGGGGCCACCATCTATGGCTACACCTTC

v_call: TRBV28
clone_size: NA
j_call: TRBJ1-2
d_call: NA
cdr3_aa: CASSLGATYGYTF
cdr3_nt: TGTGCCAGCAGTTTGGGAGCGACCTATGGCTACACCTTC

v_call: TRBV6-2/TRBV6-3
clone_size: NA
j_call: TRBJ1-3
d_call: TRBD1
cdr3_aa: CASSYYLTGAGNTIYF
cdr3_nt: TGTGCCAGCAGTTACTACCTGACAGGGGCTGGAAACACCATATATTTT

v_call: TRBV5-6
clone_size: NA
j_call: TRBJ2-1
d_call: NA
cdr3_aa: CASSLGTGEQFF
cdr3_nt: TGTGCCAGCAGCTTGGGCACAGGGGAGCAGTTCTTC

v_call: TRBV20-1
clone_size: many
j_call: TRBJ1-1
d_call: TRBD1
cdr3_aa: CSARRRLQGARNTEAFF
cdr3_nt: TGCAGTGCTAGAAGAAGGCTCCAGGGGGCGAGGAACACTGAAGCTTTCTTT

v_call: TRBV7-7
clone_size: NA
j_call: TRBJ2-2
d_call: NA
cdr3_aa: CASSESYIGELFF
cdr3_nt: TGTGCCAGCAGCGAATCCTATATCGGGGAGCTGTTTTTT

v_call: TRBV4-1
clone_size: NA
j_call: TRBJ1-6
d_call: NA
cdr3_aa: CASSHGQQNSPLHF
cdr3_nt: TGTGCCAGCAGCCACGGACAGCAAAATTCACCCCTCCACTTT

v_call: TRBV30
clone_size: few
j_call: TRBJ2-1
d_call: NA
cdr3_aa: CAWSPLIAGDLRSYEQFF
cdr3_nt: TGTGCCTGGAGTCCTCTTATCGCCGGGGACCTCCGATCGTATGAGCAGTTCTTC

v_call: TRBV12-3/TRBV12-4
clone_size: many
j_call: TRBJ2-6
d_call: TRBD1
cdr3_aa: CASMGQNSGANVLTF
cdr3_nt: TGTGCCAGCATGGGACAGAACTCTGGGGCCAACGTCCTGACTTTC

v_call: TRBV7-8
clone_size: few
j_call: TRBJ1-4
d_call: NA
cdr3_aa: CASSLLDNEKLFF
cdr3_nt: TGTGCCAGCAGCTTACTGGATAATGAAAAACTGTTTTTT

v_call: TRBV19
clone_size: few
j_call: TRBJ1-1
d_call: NA
cdr3_aa: CASSPGTRRTEAFF
cdr3_nt: TGTGCCAGTAGTCCGGGGACCCGACGGACTGAAGCTTTCTTT

v_call: TRBV19
clone_size: NA
j_call: TRBJ1-2
d_call: NA
cdr3_aa: CASSMGGRDGYTF
cdr3_nt: TGTGCCAGTAGTATGGGAGGCAGGGACGGCTACACCTTC

v_call: TRBV7-3
clone_size: NA
j_call: TRBJ1-5
d_call: NA
cdr3_aa: CASSPQRSTQGHSNQPQHF
cdr3_nt: TGTGCCAGCAGCCCTCAACGATCAACACAGGGTCATAGCAATCAGCCCCAGCATTTT

v_call: TRBV7-3
clone_size: many
j_call: TRBJ2-3
d_call: NA
cdr3_aa: CASSLSNGVTDTQYF
cdr3_nt: TGTGCCAGCAGCTTATCGAATGGGGTTACAGATACGCAGTATTTT

v_call: TRBV7-9
clone_size: NA
j_call: TRBJ2-7
d_call: NA
cdr3_aa: CAGQLEGLREQYF
cdr3_nt: TGTGCCGGACAATTAGAAGGGTTGCGCGAGCAGTACTTC

v_call: TRBV7-2
clone_size: few
j_call: TRBJ1-5
d_call: NA
cdr3_aa: CASSFGGYNQPQHF
cdr3_nt: TGTGCCAGCAGCTTCGGGGGATACAATCAGCCCCAGCATTTT

v_call: TRBV4-2
clone_size: NA
j_call: TRBJ2-5
d_call: TRBD2
cdr3_aa: CASRLRVAGPETQYF
cdr3_nt: TGTGCCAGCAGACTGAGAGTAGCGGGACCAGAGACCCAGTACTTC

v_call: TRBV6-8
clone_size: few
j_call: TRBJ2-5
d_call: NA
cdr3_aa: CASRPGGLGGETQYF
cdr3_nt: TGTGCCAGCAGGCCAGGGGGACTAGGGGGTGAGACCCAGTACTTC

v_call: TRBV2
clone_size: many
j_call: TRBJ1-1
d_call: NA
cdr3_aa: CASSEEWQVEAFF
cdr3_nt: TGTGCCAGCAGTGAAGAGTGGCAGGTTGAAGCTTTCTTT